The 26 T cell receptor beta chains in this list originate from one sample, sequenced in a study of beta chain features in type 1 diabetes. Every isolated RNA sample was fully reverse transcribed, so sequencing captured expressed TCRB transcripts. Assay used: immunoSEQ multiplex PCR; TCRdb lists only in-frame clones, some missing. Of a few hundred thousand clones in the sample, approximately 15% were seen once. The sequencing sample was made of naive CD4+ T cells from blood. The receptors stem from a woman aged 18-29 years in good health.

The chain carries TRBV2 and TRBJ2-5, with 10 bases lining up with TRBD2. Per the germline V gene, CDR1 is SNHLY and CDR2 is FYNNEI. Trimming removed 6 bases from V and 1 base from J; junction bases left unmatched: 8. The CDR3 has 16 residues. In DNA, the CDR3 is TGTGCCAGCAGCCAGAACTTAGCGGGGGGCCAAGAGACCCAGTACTTC. As protein: CASSQNLAGGQETQYF.

In its sample, this clone was seen once. The chain has TRBV7-2 and TRBJ2-7; 8 bases map to TRBD1. J was trimmed by 2 bases and V by 4 bases; bases with no gene match: 7. The CDR3 runs 15 residues. Germline V lookup: CDR1 SGHTA, CDR2 FQGNSA. Here the CDR3 DNA reads TGTGCCAGCAGCTCGGCCGGGACAGGAGCCTACGAGCAGTACTTC. Amino acid sequence: CASSSAGTGAYEQYF.

The chain uses TRBV5-6 and TRBJ1-2, with D possibly being TRBD1 (5 bases). Trimming cost V 2 bases and J 4 bases, with 12 bases left between them. Germline V gene lookup returns CDR1 SGHDT and CDR2 YYEEEE. The CDR3 totals 14 residues. CDR3 DNA: TGTGCCAGCAGCTTCAATAGGCAGGGCTATGGCTACACCTTC. As protein: CASSFNRQGYGYTF.

The chain has TRBV7-3 and TRBJ2-7; 7 positions agree with TRBD1. CDR1 is SGHTA and CDR2 is FQGTGA in the germline V gene. Unmatched junction bases numbered 19, after V lost 5 bases and J lost 3 bases. CDR3 length equals 18 residues. CDR3 loop: CASSPRPIYGTEFYEQYF. For the CDR3, the DNA is TGTGCCAGCAGCCCGCGACCGATCTACGGGACAGAATTCTACGAGCAGTACTTC.

This clone was seen only a few times. This chain uses TRBV11-3 with TRBJ2-3, with a weak D call TRBD2 (6 bases). V was pared by 5 bases and J by 3 bases, with 15 bases between. CDR3 length: 15 residues. Germline V gives CDR1 SGHNT, CDR2 YENEEA. The CDR3 DNA follows: TGTGCCAGCAGCGAACAAGGCGGGATGACAGATACGCAGTATTTT. It specifies CASSEQGGMTDTQYF.

In regard to this clone: A read error may produce the germline difference seen at one junction end. The chain combines TRBV7-9 with TRBJ1-1; possible D gene TRBD1, 6 bases. Germline CDR1 SEHNR, CDR2 FQNEAQ (reference sequence). The CDR3 covers 15 residues. The CDR3 here is CASSPSPGAGTEAFF. In DNA, the CDR3 is TGCGCCAGCAGCCCTAGCCCAGGGGCCGGCACTGAAGCTTTCTTT.

This sequence joins TRBV6-5 and TRBJ2-7; the D gene is possibly TRBD1 (5 bases). CDR1 and CDR2 from the germline V gene are MNHEY and SVGAGI. The CDR3 has 15 amino acids. Trimming took off 4 bases at V and 5 bases at J, with 18 bases between the two ends. The CDR3 region has the DNA TGTGCCAGCAGTTCCGTTACCCAGGGAATCCACGAGCAGTACTTC. Translated, it gives CASSSVTQGIHEQYF.

The gene calls are TRBV11-1 and TRBJ2-5; perhaps TRBD1 as D (6 bases). Germline CDR1 reads SGHAT; CDR2 reads FQDESV (reference sequence). V lost 2 bases and J 5 bases, leaving 12 bases between the germline ends. The CDR3 is 14 amino acids. The DNA for the CDR3 is TGTGCCAGCAGCTTACAGGCAGGGGTTGAGACCCAGTACTTC. It is translated as CASSLQAGVETQYF.

About this clone itself: At the DNA level, this CDR3 is encoded by other sequences in the same sample as well. The J gene is TRBJ1-1, the V gene TRBV30; D unclear. This CDR3 spans 13 amino acids. Germline assignment: CDR1 GTSNPN and CDR2 SVGIG (reference sequence). V shed 0 bases and J shed 1 base, with 6 bases lying between them. The CDR3 reads CAWSVAGNTEAFF. The CDR3 coding sequence is TGTGCCTGGAGTGTGGCAGGGAACACTGAAGCTTTCTTT.

This clone appeared a few times. The chain is built from TRBV9 and TRBJ2-7, with D tentatively TRBD1 (5 bases). V lost 4 bases to trimming and J lost 5 bases, with 16 bases between them. CDR1 SGDLS and CDR2 YYNGEE come from the germline V gene. This CDR3 is 14 amino acids long. This CDR3 reads CASSTLGDSHEQYF. The CDR3 bases are TGTGCCAGCAGCACCCTTGGAGACAGCCACGAGCAGTACTTC. The full variable domain, with the rest looked up from reference TRBV9 and TRBJ2-7, is DSGVTQTPKHLITATGQRVTLRCSPRSGDLSVYWYQQSLDQGLQFLIQYYNGEERAKGNILERFSAQQFPDLHSELNLSSLELGDSALYFCASSTLGDSHEQYFGPGTRLTVT.

V usage is TRBV18 and J usage is TRBJ2-1; 8 nucleotides align to TRBD1. The CDR3 is 16 residues long. The germline V gene encodes CDR1 KGHSH and CDR2 LQKENI. V trimming: 4 bases; J trimming: 3 bases; junction bases outside the gene matches: 8. The CDR3 sequence: CASSLRTGNSYNEQFF. For the CDR3, the DNA is TGTGCCAGCTCACTAAGGACAGGGAATAGCTACAATGAGCAGTTCTTC.

This chain joins TRBV6-1 and TRBJ1-2, with TRBD1 matching 9 bases. Germline assignment: CDR1 MNHNS and CDR2 SASEGT. The CDR3 has 15 amino acids. V lost 6 bases, J lost 2 bases, and 7 bases stayed unmatched. The CDR3 nucleotides read TGTGCCAGCAGGGCGGGGACAGGGTCGAACTATGGCTACACCTTC. Its protein product is CASRAGTGSNYGYTF.

This clone was observed a handful of times. The genes are TRBV30 and TRBJ1-1; tentative D call: TRBD1 (6 bases). The CDR3 extends over 11 amino acids. Germline loops: CDR1 GTSNPN, CDR2 SVGIG (reference sequence). The germline V and J ends were trimmed by 4 bases and 5 bases, with 8 bases remaining between them. The CDR3 sequence is CAWNRVTEAFF. The CDR3 DNA reads TGTGCCTGGAACAGGGTGACTGAAGCTTTCTTT.

J is TRBJ2-6 and V is TRBV28; D is unclear. The CDR3 extends over 14 amino acids. Trimming removed 7 bases at V and 0 bases at J, with 7 bases between. Germline V gene sequence: CDR1 MDHEN, CDR2 SYDVKM. In DNA form, the CDR3 reads TGTGCCAGCACCGAGCACTCTGGGGCCAACGTCCTGACTTTC. Protein sequence: CASTEHSGANVLTF.

The chain carries TRBV28 and TRBJ1-4; D possibly corresponds to TRBD1 (6 bases). Per germline, CDR1 MDHEN and CDR2 SYDVKM. The CDR3 length is 14 residues. V lost 5 bases, J lost 14 bases, and 21 bases lay in between. The CDR3 region is CASSPLQGWGDLFF. CDR3 DNA: TGTGCCAGCAGTCCCTTACAGGGATGGGGAGATCTGTTTTTT. Looking up the rest from reference TRBV28 and TRBJ1-4 gives the full variable domain: DVKVTQSSRYLVKRTGEKVFLECVQDMDHENMFWYRQDPGLGLRLIYFSYDVKMKEKGDIPEGYSVSREKKERFSLILESASTNQTSMYLCASSPLQGWGDLFFGSGTQLSVL.

This clone has a handful of counts. The V and J genes are TRBV7-2 and TRBJ1-5; D remains unclear. Germline CDR1 is SGHTA and CDR2 is FQGNSA. V lost 5 bases to trimming and J lost 7 bases, with 18 bases between them. CDR3 length: 15 amino acids. CDR3 region: CASSHTSGVGQPQHF. The CDR3 DNA reads TGTGCCAGCAGCCACACGTCCGGGGTAGGACAGCCCCAGCATTTT. Filled out from reference TRBV7-2 and TRBJ1-5, the complete variable domain reads GAGVSQSPSNKVTEKGKDVELRCDPISGHTALYWYRQSLGQGLEFLIYFQGNSAPDKSGLPSDRFSAERTGGSVSTLTIQRTQQEDSAVYLCASSHTSGVGQPQHFGDGTRLSIL.

A few counts support this clone. The CDR3 here is CASSLRGAGSYGYTF. The CDR3 DNA reads TGTGCCAGCAGTTTACGGGGGGCAGGCTCCTATGGCTACACCTTC. The genes are TRBV6-6 and TRBJ1-2; D may be TRBD1 (6 bases). CDR3 length: 15 residues. With 4 bases removed from V and 4 bases from J, the gap between germline ends came to 16 bases. Germline CDR1 is MNHNY and CDR2 is SVGAGI (reference sequence).

This clone was recorded a few times. This CDR3 is CASSSRQGLSYNEQFF. The CDR3 coding sequence is TGTGCCAGCAGCTCGAGACAGGGTCTTTCCTACAATGAGCAGTTCTTC. The chain links TRBV11-2 to TRBJ2-1; 7 bases agree with TRBD1. CDR3 length: 16 residues. Looked up from germline, CDR1 is SGHAT and CDR2 is FQNNGV. Trimming cost V 4 bases and J 1 base; bases outside gene matches: 7.

This sequence joins TRBV5-4 and TRBJ2-1; a possible D gene is TRBD1 (6 bases). This CDR3 contains 14 residues. Germline V CDR1 and CDR2: SGHNT, YYREEE (reference sequence). V lost 0 bases and J lost 8, with 12 bases in between. The CDR3 nucleotides read TGTGCCAGCAGCTTGGTCAGGGGAGTGGATGAGCAGTTCTTC. It yields the protein CASSLVRGVDEQFF.

V is TRBV5-1 and J is TRBJ2-7; no clear D. Germline assignment: CDR1 SGHRS and CDR2 YFSETQ. The CDR3 covers 11 residues. Trimming removed 5 bases at V and 1 base at J, with 4 bases between. CDR3 residues: CASRTSYEQYF. The CDR3 region has the DNA TGCGCCAGCAGAACTTCCTACGAGCAGTACTTC.

The rearrangement uses TRBV5-4 and TRBJ1-2, with D maybe TRBD1 (6 bases). Germline CDR1 SGHNT, CDR2 YYREEE (reference sequence). The CDR3 covers 14 residues. Trimming cost V 2 bases and J 7 bases, with 15 bases left between them. The CDR3, as DNA: TGTGCCAGCAGCTTCCAACAGGGCTGGCGTGGCTACACCTTC. Its translation is CASSFQQGWRGYTF.

The rearrangement links TRBV5-1 to TRBJ1-5; weak D call: TRBD1 (6 bases). In germline, CDR1 is SGHRS, CDR2 YFSETQ. The CDR3 consists of 15 residues. Trimming shortened V by 1 base and J by 5 bases, and 13 bases separated the two germline ends. CDR3 in amino acids: CASSLWAGADQPQHF. DNA for the CDR3: TGCGCCAGCAGCTTGTGGGCAGGGGCGGATCAGCCCCAGCATTTT.

This clone occurred a few times. The gene calls are TRBV6-6 and TRBJ2-6; no clear D. Between the trimmed V and J ends, which lost 5 bases and 0 bases, there was a span of 8 bases. The CDR3 is 15 residues long. Germline V gene lookup returns CDR1 MNHNY and CDR2 SVGAGI (reference sequence). The CDR3 region is CASSLSYSGANVLTF. The CDR3 DNA is TGTGCCAGCAGTCTAAGTTACTCTGGGGCCAACGTCCTGACTTTC.

This clone was seen only a few times. The chain uses TRBV28 and TRBJ2-6; D is unresolved. The CDR3 is 15 residues long. Trimming cost V 2 bases and J 0 bases, with 5 bases left between them. Germline CDR1 is MDHEN and CDR2 is SYDVKM. CDR3 DNA: TGTGCCAGCAGTTTAGGGCTCTCTGGGGCCAACGTCCTGACTTTC. It yields the protein CASSLGLSGANVLTF.

This clone turned up a few times. The CDR3 region has the DNA TGTGCCAGCAGGGACAGCGGGGACACCGGGGAGCTGTTTTTT. Encoded protein: CASRDSGDTGELFF. The chain carries TRBV11-2 and TRBJ2-2; D perhaps matches TRBD2 (7 bases). The V and J ends lost 6 bases and 3 bases respectively, with 11 bases between them. The CDR3 is 14 residues long. The germline V gene has CDR1 SGHAT and CDR2 FQNNGV.

The genes are TRBV7-2 and TRBJ2-1; TRBD1 is a possible D gene (5 bases). This CDR3 is built from 16 residues. V was cut by 0 bases and J by 4 bases, with 13 bases left in between. Germline values: CDR1 SGHTA, CDR2 FQGNSA. The CDR3 DNA sequence: TGTGCCAGCAGCTTAGCGCCTCAGGGATCTTACAATGAGCAGTTCTTC. It translates to CASSLAPQGSYNEQFF.